The T cell receptor (beta chain) under discussion was sequenced for a study of blood T cells in healthy people across ages. A second PCR of roughly 7 to 11 cycles used a sample-barcoded 5' primer and a J-beta primer mix. TCRdb ran MiXCR on the 5' RACE reads and lists one entry per CDR3 protein. The sample lists 2 million or so distinct CDR3 sequences; approximately 50% were seen once. The source material was blood. This sequence originates from a woman in her forties in good health.

The CDR3 coding sequence is TGTGCCAGCAGCAGGGACGGAGTCGGCTACACCTTC. The encoded protein is CASSRDGVGYTF. The chain combines TRBV11-2 with TRBJ1-2, with D maybe TRBD1 (5 bases). The CDR3 sequence is 12 residues long. The V end was cut by 5 bases, the J end by 8 bases, with 12 bases between. CDR1 is SGHAT, CDR2 FQNNGV, per germline.